Below, one T cell receptor (beta chain) is given with its context. Its antigen is currently unknown. The data stem from a study of graft-versus-host responses after intestinal transplantation. Study at large: For around 3 years after anti-thymocyte globulin induction, all recipients took tacrolimus and steroids. General observations from the study: GvH clones detected in recipient marrow included some appearing first in ileum or blood. The highest levels of circulating GvH clones went along with early declines in HvG clones after transplant. Elevated graft-versus-host to host-versus-graft clonal ratios in allografts were recorded for patients with graft-donor T cell macrochimerism.

The assay was immunoSEQ multiplex PCR, and TCRdb's table has in-frame clones only and misses some. Here the sample spans over 8,000 clones, 85% to 95% being singletons. The TCR sequence derives from a human patient who received an intestinal transplant, so some T cells may come from the graft donor. Sequencing was performed on PBMCs, taken 11 days after intestinal transplantation.

DNA of the CDR3: TGCGCCAGCAGCCCACTGGTGGGACAGGGGACTCACAATGAGCAGTTCTTC. Translated, it gives CASSPLVGQGTHNEQFF. V and J are TRBV4-1 and TRBJ2-1; TRBD1 agrees at 10 bases. The CDR3 is made up of 17 amino acids. The trim removed 4 bases at V and 5 bases at J, leaving 11 bases unmatched. Germline lookup yields CDR1 MGHRA and CDR2 YSYEKL.